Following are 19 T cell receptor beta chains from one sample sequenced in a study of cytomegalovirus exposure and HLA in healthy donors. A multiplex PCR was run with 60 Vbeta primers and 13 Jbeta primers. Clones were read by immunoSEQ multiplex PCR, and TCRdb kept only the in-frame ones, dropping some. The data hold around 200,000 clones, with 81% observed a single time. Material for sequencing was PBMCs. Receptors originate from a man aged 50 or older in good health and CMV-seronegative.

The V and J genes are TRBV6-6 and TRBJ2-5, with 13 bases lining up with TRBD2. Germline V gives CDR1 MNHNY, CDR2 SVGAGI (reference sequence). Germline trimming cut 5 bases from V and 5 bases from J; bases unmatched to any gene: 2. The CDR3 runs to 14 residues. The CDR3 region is CASSRTSGGETQYF. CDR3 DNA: TGTGCCAGCAGTAGGACTAGCGGGGGTGAGACCCAGTACTTC.

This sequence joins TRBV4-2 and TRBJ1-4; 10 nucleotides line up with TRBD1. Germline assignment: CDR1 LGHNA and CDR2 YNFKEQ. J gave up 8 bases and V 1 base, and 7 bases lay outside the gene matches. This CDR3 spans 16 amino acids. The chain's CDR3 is CASSQAPGQGLEKLFF. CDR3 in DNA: TGTGCCAGCAGCCAAGCGCCGGGACAGGGGCTGGAAAAACTGTTTTTT.

CDR3 sequence reads: CASSLFRGAGDTQYF. The CDR3 DNA reads as TGTGCCAGCAGCCTGTTTCGGGGGGCGGGGGATACGCAGTATTTT. The chain carries TRBV7-2 and TRBJ2-3, with D maybe TRBD2 (7 bases). Trimming cost V 5 bases and J 6 bases, with 18 bases left between them. This CDR3 comprises 15 residues. Germline CDR1 and CDR2: SGHTA and FQGNSA.

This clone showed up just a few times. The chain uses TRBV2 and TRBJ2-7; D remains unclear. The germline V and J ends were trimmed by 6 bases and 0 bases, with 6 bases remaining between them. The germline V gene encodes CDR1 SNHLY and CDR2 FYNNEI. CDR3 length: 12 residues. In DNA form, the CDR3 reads TGTGCCAGCAGAAGTAGCTCCTACGAGCAGTACTTC. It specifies CASRSSSYEQYF.

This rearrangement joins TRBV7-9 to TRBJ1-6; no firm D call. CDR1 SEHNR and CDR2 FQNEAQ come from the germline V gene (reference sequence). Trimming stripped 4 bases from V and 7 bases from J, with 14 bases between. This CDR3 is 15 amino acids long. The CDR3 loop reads CASSSKPLTNSPLHF. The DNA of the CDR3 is TGTGCCAGCAGCTCCAAACCCCTAACCAATTCACCCCTCCACTTT.

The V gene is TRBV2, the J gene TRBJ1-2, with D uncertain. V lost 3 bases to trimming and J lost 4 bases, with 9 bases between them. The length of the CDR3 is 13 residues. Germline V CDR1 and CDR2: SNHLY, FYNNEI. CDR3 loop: CASSDSLFYGYTF. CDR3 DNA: TGTGCCAGCAGTGATAGTCTTTTCTATGGCTACACCTTC.

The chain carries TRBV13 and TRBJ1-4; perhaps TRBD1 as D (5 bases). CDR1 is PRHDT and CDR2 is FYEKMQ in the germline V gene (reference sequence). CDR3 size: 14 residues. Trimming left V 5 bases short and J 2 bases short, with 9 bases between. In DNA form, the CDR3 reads TGTGCCAGCAGCGCAGGGAGGACTAATGAAAAACTGTTTTTT. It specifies CASSAGRTNEKLFF.

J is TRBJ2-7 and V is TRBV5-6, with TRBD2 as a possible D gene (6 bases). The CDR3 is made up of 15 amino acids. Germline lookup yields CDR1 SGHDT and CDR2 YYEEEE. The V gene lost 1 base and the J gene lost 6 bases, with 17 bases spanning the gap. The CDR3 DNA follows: TGTGCCAGCAGCTTGATGCCTTCCCGGGACTCCGAGCAGTACTTC. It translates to CASSLMPSRDSEQYF. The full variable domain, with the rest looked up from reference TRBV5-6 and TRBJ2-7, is DAGVTQSPTHLIKTRGQQVTLRCSPKSGHDTVSWYQQALGQGPQFIFQYYEEEERQRGNFPDRFSGHQFPNYSSELNVNALLLGDSALYLCASSLMPSRDSEQYFGPGTRLTVT.

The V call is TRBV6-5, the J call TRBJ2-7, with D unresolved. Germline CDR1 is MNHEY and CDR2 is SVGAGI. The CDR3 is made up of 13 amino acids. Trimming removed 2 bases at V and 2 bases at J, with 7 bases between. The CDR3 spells CASSYGHTYEQYF. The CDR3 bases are TGTGCCAGCAGTTACGGGCACACCTACGAGCAGTACTTC.

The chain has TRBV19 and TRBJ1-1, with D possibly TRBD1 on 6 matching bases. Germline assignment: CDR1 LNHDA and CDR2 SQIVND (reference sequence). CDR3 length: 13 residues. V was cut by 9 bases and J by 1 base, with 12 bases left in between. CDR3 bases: TGTGCCAGCACCTTAGGGGGGAACACTGAAGCTTTCTTT. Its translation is CASTLGGNTEAFF.

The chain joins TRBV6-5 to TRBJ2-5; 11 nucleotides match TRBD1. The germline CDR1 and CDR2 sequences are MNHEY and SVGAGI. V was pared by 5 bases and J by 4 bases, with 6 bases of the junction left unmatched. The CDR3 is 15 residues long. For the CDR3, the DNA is TGTGCCAGCAGTACCTCCGGGACAGGGGGAGAGACCCAGTACTTC. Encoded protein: CASSTSGTGGETQYF.

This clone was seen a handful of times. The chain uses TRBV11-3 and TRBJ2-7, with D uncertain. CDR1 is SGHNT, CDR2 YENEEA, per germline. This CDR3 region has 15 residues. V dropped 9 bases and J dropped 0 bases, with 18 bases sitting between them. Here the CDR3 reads CASYLAVFLSYEQYF. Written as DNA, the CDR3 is TGTGCCAGTTATTTGGCCGTATTCCTCTCCTACGAGCAGTACTTC.

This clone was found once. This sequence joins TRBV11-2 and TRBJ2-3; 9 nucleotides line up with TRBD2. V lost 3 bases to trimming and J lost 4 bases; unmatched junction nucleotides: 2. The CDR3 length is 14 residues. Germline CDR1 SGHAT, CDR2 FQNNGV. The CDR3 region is CASSLGGGADTQYF. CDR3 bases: TGTGCCAGCAGCTTGGGCGGGGGGGCAGATACGCAGTATTTT.

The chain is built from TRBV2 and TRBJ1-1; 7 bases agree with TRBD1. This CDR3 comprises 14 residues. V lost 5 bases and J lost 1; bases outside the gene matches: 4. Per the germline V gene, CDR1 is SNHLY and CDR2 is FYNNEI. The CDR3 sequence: CASSPGTANTEAFF. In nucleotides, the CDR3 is TGTGCCAGCAGTCCCGGGACAGCGAACACTGAAGCTTTCTTT.

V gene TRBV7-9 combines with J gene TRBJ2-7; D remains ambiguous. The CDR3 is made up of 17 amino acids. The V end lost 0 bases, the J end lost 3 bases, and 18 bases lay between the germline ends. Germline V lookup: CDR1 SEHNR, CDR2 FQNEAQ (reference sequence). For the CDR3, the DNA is TGTGCCAGCAGCTTAGCTGGGTCGGGTTCGAAACACTACGAGCAGTACTTC. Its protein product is CASSLAGSGSKHYEQYF.

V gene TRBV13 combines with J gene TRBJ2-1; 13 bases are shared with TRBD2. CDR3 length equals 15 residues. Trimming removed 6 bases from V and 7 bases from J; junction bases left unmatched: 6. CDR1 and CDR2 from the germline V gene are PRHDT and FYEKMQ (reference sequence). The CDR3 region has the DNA TGTGCCAGCAGAGGACCGACTAGCGGGGGGAATGAGCAGTTCTTC. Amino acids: CASRGPTSGGNEQFF.

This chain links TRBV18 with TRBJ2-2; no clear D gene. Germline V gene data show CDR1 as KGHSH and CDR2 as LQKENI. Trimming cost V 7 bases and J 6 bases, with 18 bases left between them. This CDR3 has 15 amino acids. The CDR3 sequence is CASFTTMQVAGELFF. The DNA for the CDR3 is TGTGCCAGCTTCACCACAATGCAGGTCGCCGGGGAGCTGTTTTTT.

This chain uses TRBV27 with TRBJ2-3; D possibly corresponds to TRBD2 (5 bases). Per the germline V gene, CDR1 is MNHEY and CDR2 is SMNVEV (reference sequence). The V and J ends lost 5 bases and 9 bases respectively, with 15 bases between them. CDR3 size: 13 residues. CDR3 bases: TGTGCCAGCAGTCTCCCCGGACTTCACACGCAGTATTTT. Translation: CASSLPGLHTQYF.

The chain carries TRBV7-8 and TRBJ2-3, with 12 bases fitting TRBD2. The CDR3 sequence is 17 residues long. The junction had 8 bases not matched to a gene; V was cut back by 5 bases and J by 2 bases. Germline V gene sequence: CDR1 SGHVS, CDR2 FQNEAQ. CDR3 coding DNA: TGTGCCAGCAGCCTAAGGACTAGCGGGAAATACACAGATACGCAGTATTTT. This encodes CASSLRTSGKYTDTQYF.